The clone carrying this T cell receptor (beta chain) has a handful of counts. Antigen specificity is unknown. These data are taken from a study of T cell responses to AZD1222 COVID-19 vaccine. Study findings and constraints: Seropositive AZD1222 recipients at baseline numbered only five or six. Close to half of all spike-specific TCRs reportedly target regions of the variants that are unmutated. Regions 160-218 and 743-854 held dominance among vaccine-associated CD4 TCRs, which spanned spike.

Clones were read by immunoSEQ multiplex PCR, and TCRdb kept only the in-frame ones, dropping some. The sample records roughly 98,000 clones, roughly 90% being singletons. This CDR3 has 19 residues. Germline CDR1 reads MGHRA; CDR2 reads YSYEKL. V was pared by 0 bases and J by 3 bases, with 23 bases between. The sample in question was peripheral blood, obtained 28 days after the second AZD1222 dose. The chain recombines TRBV4-1 with TRBJ1-1; D may be TRBD1 (6 bases). The source of this sequence is an adult who received the AZD1222 COVID-19 vaccine. The CDR3 here is CASSQDRTLTGGGDTEAFF. DNA for the CDR3: TGCGCCAGCAGCCAAGATCGTACCCTGACCGGAGGGGGGGACACTGAAGCTTTCTTT.